Listed below are T cell receptor beta chains from one sample, sequenced in a study of vaccination and CD4 T cells after COVID-19. In TCRdb, the PCR reads were re-called with MiXCR into one record per CDR3 protein. The sample comprises about 20,000 distinct CDR3 sequences, approximately 40% of which are singletons, and roughly a quarter rests with the top ten. These receptors are not linked to any known antigen. Sequenced material: CD4+ T cells from blood, cultured in vitro, taken before SARS-CoV-2 vaccination. All receptors derive from a human donor who received a COVID-19 vaccine. Each CDR3 is given with its conserved first and last residue. A D gene is named only where the DNA matches it firmly. Expanded clones are given a class, and other clones once, few, many or no size at all.

clone size	V gene	D gene	CDR3 length	J gene	CDR3 DNA	CDR3 protein
.	TRBV6-1	TRBD1	15	TRBJ1-2	TGTGCCAGCAGTGCTAGGACAGGGGGGGACTATGGCTACACCTTC	CASSARTGGDYGYTF
.	TRBV7-3	.	15	TRBJ1-6	TGTGCCAGCAGCTTACGGGGCTCCAATAATTCACCCCTCCACTTT	CASSLRGSNNSPLHF
few	TRBV2	TRBD2	14	TRBJ2-5	TGTGCCAGCAGAGCCCTAGCGGGGGTGAGGACCCAGTACTTC	CASRALAGVRTQYF
once	TRBV20-1	TRBD1	16	TRBJ1-4	TGCAGTGCTACGACAGGGGGCGTGGGTTGGGATGAAAAACTGTTTTTT	CSATTGGVGWDEKLFF
.	TRBV2	TRBD2	17	TRBJ2-7	TGTGCCAGCAGTGAGGCTAGCGGGGGCAGGTACACCTACGAGCAGTACTTC	CASSEASGGRYTYEQYF
.	TRBV20-1	.	14	TRBJ2-5	TGCAGTGCTAGATTTCCCGGACAGACAGAGACCCAGTACTTC	CSARFPGQTETQYF
few	TRBV24-1	.	14	TRBJ2-3	TGTGCCACCAGTGATTCTTGGCGGTCAGATACGCAGTATTTT	CATSDSWRSDTQYF
.	TRBV7-7	.	14	TRBJ2-3	TGTGCCAGCAGCTTAGCGGAACACACAGATACGCAGTATTTT	CASSLAEHTDTQYF
.	TRBV19	.	11	TRBJ1-2	TGTGCCACCGGGACACCCTATGGCTACACCTTC	CATGTPYGYTF
.	TRBV19	.	15	TRBJ1-1	TGTGCCAGTAGTATATATCCGGGGTCGACCACTGAAGCTTTCTTT	CASSIYPGSTTEAFF
.	TRBV19	TRBD1	16	TRBJ2-2	TGTGCCAGTAGTGTTCCGGGACAGGGGGCTACCGGGGAGCTGTTTTTT	CASSVPGQGATGELFF
.	TRBV25-1	TRBD2	16	TRBJ2-1	TGTGCCAGCAGTGAATTTGGCGGGGGGGCCAGGAATGAGCAGTTCTTC	CASSEFGGGARNEQFF
.	TRBV20-1	TRBD1	13	TRBJ2-7	TGCAGTGCTAGGGGGACAGGGGTGGAAGAGCAGTACTTC	CSARGTGVEEQYF
few	TRBV7-2	.	14	TRBJ2-2	TGTGCCAGCATCCCCGGTTCTCGGGCCGGGGAGCTGTTTTTT	CASIPGSRAGELFF
few	TRBV19	.	14	TRBJ1-2	TGTGCCAGTAGTATGGGGTGGACATCAGGCGGCTACACCTTC	CASSMGWTSGGYTF
few	TRBV5-4	TRBD1	14	TRBJ1-1	TGTGCCAGCAGCGGCGGACAGGGACGTAGGGAAGCTTTCTTT	CASSGGQGRREAFF
few	TRBV27	TRBD1	13	TRBJ1-2	TGTGCCAGCAGGGCGACAGGGGAGGGTGGCTACACCTTC	CASRATGEGGYTF
.	TRBV14	TRBD1	16	TRBJ1-2	TGTGCCAGCAGCCATTGGGGACAGGGGGTTGCGGATGGCTACACCTTC	CASSHWGQGVADGYTF
.	TRBV11-2	.	12	TRBJ1-6	TGTGCCAGCAGCTTACCCGGTTCACCCCTCCACTTT	CASSLPGSPLHF
.	TRBV19	TRBD2	15	TRBJ2-3	TGTGCCAGTAGCCCCAGCGGGGGACTTCCAGATACGCAGTATTTT	CASSPSGGLPDTQYF
few	TRBV20-1	.	11	TRBJ2-1	TGCAGTGCTAGCTCTCGTGGGGGGGCCATGTTC	CSASSRGGAMF
.	TRBV19	.	13	TRBJ1-6	TGTGCCAGTGGTGGGGATTATAATTCACCCCTCCACTTT	CASGGDYNSPLHF
.	TRBV21-1	.	19	TRBJ2-5	TGTGCCAGCAGCAAAGCGCTCGGGGCGCTAGGGGGTGAGACAGAGACCCAGTACTTC	CASSKALGALGGETETQYF
.	TRBV25-1	.	16	TRBJ2-3	TGTGCCAGCAGTGAAAGCCGGACTGGCACCACAGATACGCAGTATTTT	CASSESRTGTTDTQYF
few	TRBV6-1	.	15	TRBJ1-3	TGTGCCAGCACCACGGGGGGGGTGCGGGGAAACACCATATATTTT	CASTTGGVRGNTIYF
few	TRBV25-1	.	15	TRBJ1-1	TGTGCCAGCAGCCGCTGGGAGGGCTTGAACACTGAAGCTTTCTTT	CASSRWEGLNTEAFF
.	TRBV11-2	.	11	TRBJ2-1	TGTGCCAGCGGCAGGCTCGGTGAGCAGTTCTTC	CASGRLGEQFF
.	TRBV11-1	.	13	TRBJ2-3	TGTGCCAGCAGCCTGGGGGTCACAGATACGCAGTATTTT	CASSLGVTDTQYF